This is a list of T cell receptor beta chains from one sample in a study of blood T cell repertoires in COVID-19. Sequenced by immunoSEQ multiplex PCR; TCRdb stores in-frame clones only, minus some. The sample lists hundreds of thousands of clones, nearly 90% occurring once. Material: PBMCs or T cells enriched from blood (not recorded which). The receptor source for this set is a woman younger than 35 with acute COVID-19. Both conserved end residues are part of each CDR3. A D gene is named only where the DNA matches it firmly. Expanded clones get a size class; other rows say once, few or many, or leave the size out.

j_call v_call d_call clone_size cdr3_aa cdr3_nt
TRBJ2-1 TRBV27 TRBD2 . CASSLSLAASYNEQFF TGTGCCAGCAGTCTTAGCCTAGCGGCCTCCTACAATGAGCAGTTCTTC
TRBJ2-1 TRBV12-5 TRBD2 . CASGLVLAGVPYNEQFF TGTGCTAGTGGTTTGGTACTAGCGGGAGTCCCCTACAATGAGCAGTTCTTC
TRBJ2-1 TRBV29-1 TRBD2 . CSVWAGEAEQFF TGCAGCGTTTGGGCGGGAGAGGCTGAGCAGTTCTTC
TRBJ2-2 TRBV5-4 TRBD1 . CASSFLRQGNTGELFF TGTGCCAGCAGCTTTCTTAGACAGGGGAACACCGGGGAGCTGTTTTTT
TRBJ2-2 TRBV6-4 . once CASKGGGDTGELFF TGTGCCAGCAAGGGAGGAGGCGACACCGGGGAGCTGTTTTTT
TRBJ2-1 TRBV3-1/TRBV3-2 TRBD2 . CASSQFGLAGEFEQFF TGTGCCAGCAGCCAATTTGGCCTAGCGGGAGAGTTTGAGCAGTTCTTC
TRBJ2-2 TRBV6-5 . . CASSYRVNTGELFF TGTGCCAGCAGTTACCGGGTGAACACCGGGGAGCTGTTTTTT
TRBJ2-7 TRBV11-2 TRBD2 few CASSSSSGRAVGQYF TGTGCCAGCAGCTCCTCTAGCGGGAGGGCGGTCGGGCAGTACTTC
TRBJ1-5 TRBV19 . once CASSRVKAIRDHSNQPQHF TGTGCCAGTAGTAGAGTTAAGGCTATCCGGGATCATAGCAATCAGCCCCAGCATTTT
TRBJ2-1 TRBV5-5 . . CASSPQEYNEQFF TGTGCCAGCAGCCCACAGGAATACAATGAGCAGTTCTTC
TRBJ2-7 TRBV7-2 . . CASSSQGTKRGGYEQYF TGTGCCAGCAGCTCCCAGGGGACGAAAAGGGGTGGCTACGAGCAGTACTTC
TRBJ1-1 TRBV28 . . CASSFFGGHTEAFF TGTGCCAGCAGTTTCTTTGGGGGCCACACTGAAGCTTTCTTT
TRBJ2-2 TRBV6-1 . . CASSEGGGRVTGELFF TGTGCCAGCAGTGAAGGAGGGGGTCGGGTGACCGGGGAGCTGTTTTTT
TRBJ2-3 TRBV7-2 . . CASSNSIGTDTQYF TGTGCCAGCAGCAATTCGATAGGCACAGATACGCAGTATTTT
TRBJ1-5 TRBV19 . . CASSIGGLEVYSNQPQHF TGTGCCAGTAGTATAGGCGGGTTGGAGGTCTATAGCAATCAGCCCCAGCATTTT
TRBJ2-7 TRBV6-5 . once CASSYGGRPYEQYF TGTGCCAGCAGTTATGGGGGGAGGCCCTACGAGCAGTACTTC
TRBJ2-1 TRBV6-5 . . CASKLGLRDEQFF TGTGCCAGCAAGTTGGGACTGCGAGATGAGCAGTTCTTC
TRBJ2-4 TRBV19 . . CASSFGLAKNIQYF TGTGCCAGTAGTTTTGGGCTAGCCAAAAACATTCAGTACTTC
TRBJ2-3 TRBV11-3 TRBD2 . CASSPGLAGVLTDTQYF TGTGCCAGCAGCCCAGGACTAGCGGGAGTGTTGACAGATACGCAGTATTTT
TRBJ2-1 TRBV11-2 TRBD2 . CASSLGASGRIQEQFF TGTGCCAGCAGCTTAGGGGCTAGCGGGAGGATTCAGGAGCAGTTCTTC
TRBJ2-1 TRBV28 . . CASSIVGTPYNEQFF TGTGCCAGCAGCATAGTCGGGACTCCCTACAATGAGCAGTTCTTC
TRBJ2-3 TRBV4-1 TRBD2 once CASSQGGLASTDTQYF TGCGCCAGCAGCCAAGGGGGACTAGCAAGCACAGATACGCAGTATTTT
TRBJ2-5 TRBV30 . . CAWREMTGGTQYF TGTGCCTGGAGAGAGATGACGGGTGGGACCCAGTACTTC
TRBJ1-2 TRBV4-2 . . CASSPGWASYGYTF TGTGCCAGCAGCCCAGGGTGGGCGTCTTATGGCTACACCTTC
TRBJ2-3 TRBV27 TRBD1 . CASSLSSGTGTTDTQYF TGTGCCAGCAGTTTATCGTCCGGGACAGGGACCACAGATACGCAGTATTTT
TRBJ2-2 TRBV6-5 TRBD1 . CASSTARGRAGELFF TGTGCCAGCAGCACTGCCAGGGGGCGAGCCGGGGAGCTGTTTTTT
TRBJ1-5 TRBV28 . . CASWDSRSQPQHF TGTGCCAGTTGGGACTCCCGAAGTCAGCCCCAGCATTTT
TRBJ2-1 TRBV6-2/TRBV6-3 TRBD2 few CASSYPSSGMSYNEQFF TGTGCCAGCAGTTACCCATCCAGCGGGATGTCCTACAATGAGCAGTTCTTC
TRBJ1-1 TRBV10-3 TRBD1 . CAISVQGANTEAFF TGTGCCATCAGTGTACAGGGGGCGAACACTGAAGCTTTCTTT
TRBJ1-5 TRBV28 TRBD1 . CASSLNDRAGNQPQHF TGTGCCAGCAGTCTGAATGACAGGGCTGGCAATCAGCCCCAGCATTTT
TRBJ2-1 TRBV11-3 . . CASSLGGDSYNEQFF TGTGCCAGCAGCTTAGGGGGAGATAGCTACAATGAGCAGTTCTTC
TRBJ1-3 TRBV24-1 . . CATSDFYGNTIYF TGTGCCACCAGTGATTTTTATGGAAACACCATATATTTT
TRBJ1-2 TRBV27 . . CASSYSYPNYGYTF TGTGCCAGCAGTTACAGTTACCCGAACTATGGCTACACCTTC
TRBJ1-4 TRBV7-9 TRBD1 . CASSLASGTGEKLFF TGTGCCAGCAGCTTAGCCTCCGGGACAGGGGAAAAACTGTTTTTT
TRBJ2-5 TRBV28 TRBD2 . CASSGGGETQYF TGTGCCAGCAGTGGGGGGGGTGAGACCCAGTACTTC
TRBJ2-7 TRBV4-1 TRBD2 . CASSQTRTSRSYEQYF TGCGCCAGCAGCCAAACCCGGACTAGCAGATCCTACGAGCAGTACTTC
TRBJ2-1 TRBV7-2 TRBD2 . CASSLVVLAGVANYNEQFF TGTGCCAGCAGCTTAGTCGTGCTAGCGGGGGTAGCCAATTACAATGAGCAGTTCTTC
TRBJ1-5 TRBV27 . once CASSYSLWTNSNQPQHF TGTGCCAGCAGTTATAGTCTTTGGACAAATAGCAATCAGCCCCAGCATTTT
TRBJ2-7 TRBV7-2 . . CASSPHQNYEQYF TGTGCCAGCAGCCCCCATCAGAACTACGAGCAGTACTTC
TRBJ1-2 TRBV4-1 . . CASSQGAGPSGYTF TGCGCCAGCAGCCAAGGGGCGGGACCATCGGGCTACACCTTC